What follows describes a single TCR beta chain. Its cognate antigen has yet to be identified. No base quality values were provided; no much bigger clone lies one nucleotide off. CDR1 and CDR2 are drawn from the germline V gene: SGHRS, YFSETQ. The V end loses 5 bases and the J end loses 9 bases, and a stretch of 11 bases separates them. There are 11 amino acids in the CDR3, from cysteine to phenylalanine inclusive. CDR3 DNA only is kept here, 33 bases in frame from base 1. Library construction relied on the immunoSEQ multiplex PCR assay. RNA was extracted from all samples and reverse transcribed into cDNA as template for TCR sequencing. SuperScript III was used to make first-strand cDNA, primed with a 2:1 mix of oligo-dT and random hexamers. Amplification bias was assessed with a synthetic immune receptor repertoire, and residual bias was removed computationally. The paper's data handling went like this. Raw reads were preprocessed to remove errors, and CDR3 was defined according to IMGT conventions as the region from the conserved cysteine to phenylalanine. Clonality was computed as 1 minus the Shannon entropy, with the entropy normalized by log2 of the number of productive unique TCRs. Scalp TCRbeta sequences were cross-referenced with sorted blood CD4 and CD8 repertoires so that the CD4 or CD8 identity of scalp clones could be inferred. The clones in this table, taken by TCRdb from immuneACCESS, are in-frame only. Not every clone is retained; where verified, under half of the shortfall comes from an unresolved V gene, and the cause of the rest is unknown. Clone size and the V and J calls come from that table; the DNA yielded D and trimming. The sample data list 150,000 or so clones, and around 47% of these were observed just once. The ten largest clones represent about 6.8% of the sample.

This entry belongs to a study of CD8+ T cells in alopecia areata (dated by TCRdb to 2016 to 2019). Background on the whole study: Treated patients were enrolled in an open-label pilot trial of oral tofacitinib, 5 to 10 mg twice daily, for moderate-to-severe alopecia areata. The RNA source kit depended on sample type: the PAXgene miRNA kit for fixed scalp, the miRNeasy kit for PBMCs, and the RNeasy kit for mouse skin. Patients received tofacitinib for 6 to 18 months and were then followed off drug for 6 months to check for delayed response and recurrence. In both human patients and the C3H/HeJ mouse model, the study applied high-throughput TCRbeta sequencing to look at T cell clonal expansion in alopecia areata. Clonality in the scalp was compared among normal scalp (n=4), patchy alopecia areata scalp (n=8), and alopecia totalis/universalis scalp (n=8). Patients on tofacitinib were biopsied at baseline and after 4 and 24 weeks of treatment, and several of the patients also had a later scalp biopsy. In humans, TCRbeta sequencing was performed on scalp tissue and on sorted CD4+ and CD8+ peripheral blood T cells from healthy controls and from patients with patchy or totalis/universalis alopecia areata. Amplification of TCRbeta CDR3 regions was done by immunoSEQ multiplex PCR using 35 Vbeta forward primers and 13 Jbeta reverse primers. What the authors observed across the whole study: Compared with mice, TCR sequences shared between patients were less clear, possibly partly because of HLA diversity across the patient population. Higher clonality and more expanded CD8+ clones were observed in lesional scalp than in normal scalp, particularly in alopecia totalis/universalis, a finding suggestive of antigenic drive. Unlike mouse skin, where gammadelta T cells dominate, normal human skin contains resident alphabeta T cells that get sequenced too, which complicates analysis of the scalp TCR repertoire.

Lesional scalp punch biopsies and peripheral blood were collected from alopecia areata patients. PBMCs were isolated by density centrifugation and stained for CD3, CD4 and CD8, and CD4+ and CD8+ T cells were sorted on a FACSAria. The chain is assembled from TRBV5-1 and TRBJ2-5, with an unclear D gene assignment. The sequencing sample was made of CD4+ T cells sorted from blood. This TCR came from a human donor with alopecia areata. The CDR3 region has the sequence CASRTQGPQYF. The DNA sequence follows: TGCGCCAGCAGAACCCAAGGGCCCCAGTACTTC.